This T cell receptor beta chain was sequenced during a study of T cell repertoires in cytomegalovirus infection. Study background: Public signatures in TCR beta pointed to CMV infection and matching HLA type.

TCRdb used MiXCR to reprocess the reads, holding one entry per CDR3 protein. The sample lists around 800,000 distinct CDR3 sequences, around a third occurring once. Germline V CDR1 and CDR2: SGHVS, FNYEAQ. Trimming removed 3 bases from V and 7 bases from J, with 22 bases in between. The CDR3 has 17 amino acids. This clonotype was found many times. The antigen is not known. The input for sequencing was cultured CD8+ T cells from PBMCs, taken from culture after CMV antigen stimulation. J is TRBJ1-5 and V is TRBV7-6; D is unresolved. The TCR sequence derives from a human donor in good health (CMV status not recorded). Some clones in this sample may be carry-over from other donors' samples. Written as DNA, the CDR3 is TGTGCCAGCAGCTTCCTGACCCTCGGGGTCACGGCCCAGCCCCAGCATTTT. It codes for CASSFLTLGVTAQPQHF.